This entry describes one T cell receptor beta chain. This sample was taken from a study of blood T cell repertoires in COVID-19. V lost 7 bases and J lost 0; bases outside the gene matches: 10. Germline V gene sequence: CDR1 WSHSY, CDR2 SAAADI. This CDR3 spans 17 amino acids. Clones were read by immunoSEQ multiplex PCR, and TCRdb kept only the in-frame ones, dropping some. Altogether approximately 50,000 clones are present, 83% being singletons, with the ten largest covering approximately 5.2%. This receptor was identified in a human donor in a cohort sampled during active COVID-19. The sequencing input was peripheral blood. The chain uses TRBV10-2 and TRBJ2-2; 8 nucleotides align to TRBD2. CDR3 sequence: CASNRRSGGPNTGELFF. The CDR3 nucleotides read TGCGCCAGCAACAGGAGGAGCGGGGGCCCGAACACCGGGGAGCTGTTTTTT.